This T cell receptor (beta chain) was recorded in a study of a mutant IDH1 vaccine in newly diagnosed glioma. Findings of the study overall: Among top peripheral T cell clonotypes, changes seemed unrelated to pseudoprogression. Vaccination induced immune responses in approximately 93% of patients.

To note about this clone: Its antigen remains unidentified.

As to time point: week 35, safety follow-up. Every vaccination contained 300 ug of the mutant IDH1 20-mer peptide and was paired with topical imiquimod. New WHO grade 3 or 4 astrocytomas that were IDH1-mutant and ATRX-lost had been found in donors. The repertoire was sequenced with immunoSEQ multiplex PCR; TCRdb's copy has only in-frame clones and lacks some. The sample carries tens of thousands of clones, about 86% recorded once. The CDR3 covers 15 residues. Trimming took 4 bases from V and 4 from J; bases not matched to a gene: 7. CDR1 is SGHTA and CDR2 is FQGNSA in the germline V gene. This chain connects TRBV7-2 to TRBJ2-3; 8 nucleotides line up with TRBD2. This sequence originates from a man between 40 and 49 years old with glioma. This specimen consisted of PBMCs, obtained from a glioma patient whose treatment included an IDH1 peptide vaccine. DNA for the CDR3: TGTGCCAGCAGCTCGGGGGGGTACCAAGCAGATACGCAGTATTTT. Translation gives CASSSGGYQADTQYF.